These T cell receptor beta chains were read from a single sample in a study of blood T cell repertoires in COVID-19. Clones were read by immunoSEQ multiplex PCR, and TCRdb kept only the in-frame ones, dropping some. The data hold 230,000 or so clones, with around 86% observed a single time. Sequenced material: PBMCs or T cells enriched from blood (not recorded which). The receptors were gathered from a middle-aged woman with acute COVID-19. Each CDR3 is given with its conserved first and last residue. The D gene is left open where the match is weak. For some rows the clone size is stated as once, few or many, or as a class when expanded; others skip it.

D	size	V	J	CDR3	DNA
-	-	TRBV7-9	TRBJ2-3	CASSLDGPSRSTDTQYF	TGTGCCAGCAGCTTAGACGGCCCTTCCAGGAGCACAGATACGCAGTATTTT
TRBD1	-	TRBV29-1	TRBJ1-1	CSVKTGGNTEAFF	TGCAGCGTCAAAACAGGGGGGAACACTGAAGCTTTCTTT
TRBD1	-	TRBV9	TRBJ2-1	CASTTGVNEQFF	TGTGCCAGCACGACAGGGGTCAATGAGCAGTTCTTC
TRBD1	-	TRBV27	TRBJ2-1	CASTTRKGAYEQFF	TGTGCCAGCACCACTAGGAAGGGGGCCTATGAGCAGTTCTTC
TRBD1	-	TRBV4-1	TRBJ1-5	CASSQGGTDYSNQPQHF	TGCGCCAGCAGCCAAGGAGGGACAGATTATAGCAATCAGCCCCAGCATTTT
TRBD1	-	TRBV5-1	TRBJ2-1	CASKSGGSYNEQFF	TGCGCCAGCAAATCAGGGGGCTCCTACAATGAGCAGTTCTTC
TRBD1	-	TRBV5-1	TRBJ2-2	CASSGAGTGATGELFF	TGCGCCAGCAGCGGGGCCGGGACAGGGGCCACCGGGGAGCTGTTTTTT
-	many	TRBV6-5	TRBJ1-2	CASSYSSTYGYTF	TGTGCCAGCAGTTACTCGAGTACCTATGGCTACACCTTC
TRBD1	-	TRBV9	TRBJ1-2	CASSEDGNDRVDGYTF	TGTGCCAGCAGCGAAGACGGGAACGACAGGGTTGATGGCTACACCTTC
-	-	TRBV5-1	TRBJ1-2	CASSSYRDSGYTF	TGCGCCAGCAGCTCTTACAGGGATTCTGGCTACACCTTC
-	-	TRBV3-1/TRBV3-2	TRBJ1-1	CASSQDRGPNTEAFF	TGTGCCAGCAGCCAAGATAGGGGCCCGAACACTGAAGCTTTCTTT
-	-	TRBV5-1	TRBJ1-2	CASSLEREGYGYTF	TGCGCCAGCAGCTTGGAAAGGGAGGGCTATGGCTACACCTTC
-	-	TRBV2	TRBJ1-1	CASSGGQRSEAFF	TGTGCCAGCAGTGGCGGGCAGAGGTCTGAAGCTTTCTTT
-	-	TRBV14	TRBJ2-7	CASSPLRPTGFYEQYF	TGTGCCAGCAGCCCACTAAGACCGACAGGATTCTACGAGCAGTACTTC
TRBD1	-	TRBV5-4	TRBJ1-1	CASSWTGGYTEAFF	TGTGCCAGCAGCTGGACAGGGGGCTACACTGAAGCTTTCTTT
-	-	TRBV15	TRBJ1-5	CATSRQANQPQHF	TGTGCCACCAGCAGACAGGCCAATCAGCCCCAGCATTTT
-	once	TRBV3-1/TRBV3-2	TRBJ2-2	CASSQGGSTGELFF	TGTGCCAGCAGCCAAGGAGGATCCACCGGGGAGCTGTTTTTT
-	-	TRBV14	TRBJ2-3	CASSLRGGQPRADTQYF	TGTGCCAGCAGCCTAAGAGGAGGCCAGCCTCGCGCAGATACGCAGTATTTT
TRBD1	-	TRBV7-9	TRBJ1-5	CASSPGQGRGNQPQHF	TGTGCCAGCAGCCCCGGACAGGGGAGGGGCAATCAGCCCCAGCATTTT
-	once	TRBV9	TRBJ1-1	CASSSRDSNTEAFF	TGTGCCAGCAGCTCCCGGGACTCGAACACTGAAGCTTTCTTT
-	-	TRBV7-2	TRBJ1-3	CASRRGGIFGNTIYF	TGTGCCAGCAGGAGGGGGGGTATCTTCGGAAACACCATATATTTT
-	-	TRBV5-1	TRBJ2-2	CASSLATPWSANTGELFF	TGCGCCAGCAGCTTGGCCACTCCATGGAGCGCGAACACCGGGGAGCTGTTTTTT
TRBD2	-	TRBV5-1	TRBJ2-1	CASSLALAGVKSNEQFF	TGCGCCAGCAGCTTGGCCCTAGCGGGGGTAAAGTCGAATGAGCAGTTCTTC
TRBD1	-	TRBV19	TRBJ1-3	CASSGQGTGNTIYF	TGTGCCAGTAGCGGACAGGGCACAGGAAACACCATATATTTT
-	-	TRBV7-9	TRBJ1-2	CASSPQGGYGYTF	TGTGCCAGCAGCCCCCAGGGTGGCTATGGCTACACCTTC
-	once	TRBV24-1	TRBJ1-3	CATSDSVSGNTIYF	TGTGCCACCAGTGATTCAGTATCTGGAAACACCATATATTTT
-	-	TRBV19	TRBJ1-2	CASRRNREVYGYTF	TGTGCCAGTAGGAGAAACAGGGAAGTCTATGGCTACACCTTC
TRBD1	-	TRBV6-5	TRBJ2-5	CASSYAGTGVGETQYF	TGTGCCAGCAGTTACGCCGGGACAGGGGTGGGAGAGACCCAGTACTTC
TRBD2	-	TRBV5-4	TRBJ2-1	CASSSVAGNNEQFF	TGTGCCAGCAGCTCCGTAGCGGGGAACAATGAGCAGTTCTTC
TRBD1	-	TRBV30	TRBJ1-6	CAWRGQGARSPLHF	TGTGCCTGGAGAGGACAGGGGGCGAGGTCACCCCTCCACTTT
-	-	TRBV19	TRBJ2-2	CASSIPGLGELFF	TGTGCCAGTAGTATCCCGGGGTTGGGGGAGCTGTTTTTT
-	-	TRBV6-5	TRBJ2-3	CASTEADTQYF	TGTGCCAGCACGGAGGCCGATACGCAGTATTTT
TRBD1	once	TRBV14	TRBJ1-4	CASRAGTGNEKLFF	TGTGCCAGCAGAGCAGGGACAGGCAATGAAAAACTGTTTTTT
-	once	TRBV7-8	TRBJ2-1	CASSLVGGSEQFF	TGTGCCAGCAGCTTAGTAGGGGGAAGTGAGCAGTTCTTC
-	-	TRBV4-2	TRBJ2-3	CASSQALTPGVTHTQYF	TGTGCCAGCAGCCAAGCGCTAACCCCCGGGGTCACTCATACGCAGTATTTT
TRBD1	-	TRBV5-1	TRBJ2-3	CASSLRDRVATDTQYF	TGCGCCAGCAGCTTGAGGGACAGGGTGGCGACAGATACGCAGTATTTT
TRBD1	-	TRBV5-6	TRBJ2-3	CASSPYWTGRTDTQYF	TGTGCCAGCAGCCCTTATTGGACAGGCCGCACAGATACGCAGTATTTT
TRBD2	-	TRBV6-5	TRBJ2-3	CASRYSGGVKDTQYF	TGTGCCAGCAGATACAGCGGGGGGGTTAAAGATACGCAGTATTTT
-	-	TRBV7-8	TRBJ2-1	CASSLGSGRVYNEQFF	TGTGCCAGCAGCTTAGGCTCTGGCAGGGTGTACAATGAGCAGTTCTTC
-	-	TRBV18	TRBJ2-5	CASSPRGPGETQYF	TGTGCCAGCTCACCACGGGGGCCGGGGGAGACCCAGTACTTC
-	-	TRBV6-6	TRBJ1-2	CASSLAGLGYTF	TGTGCCAGCAGTTTGGCCGGGTTAGGCTACACCTTC